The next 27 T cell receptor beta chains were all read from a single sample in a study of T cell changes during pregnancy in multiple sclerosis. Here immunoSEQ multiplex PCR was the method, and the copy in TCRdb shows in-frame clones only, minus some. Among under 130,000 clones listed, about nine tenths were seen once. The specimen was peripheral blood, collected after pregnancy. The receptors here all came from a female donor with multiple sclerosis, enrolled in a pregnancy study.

CDR3 region: CASSERGDVYPNSPLHF. The CDR3 region has the DNA TGTGCCAGCAGTGAGCGGGGGGACGTTTACCCGAATTCACCCCTCCACTTT. V is TRBV2 and J is TRBJ1-6, with D perhaps TRBD1 (5 bases). Trimming took off 3 bases at V and 7 bases at J, with 19 bases between the two ends. This CDR3 spans 17 amino acids. CDR1 is SNHLY and CDR2 is FYNNEI in the germline V gene. The variable domain in full, with the rest retrieved from reference TRBV2 and TRBJ1-6, is EPEVTQTPSHQVTQMGQEVILRCVPISNHLYFYWYRQILGQKVEFLVSFYNNEISEKSEIFDDQFSVERPDGSNFTLKIRSTKLEDSAMYFCASSERGDVYPNSPLHFGNGTRLTVT.

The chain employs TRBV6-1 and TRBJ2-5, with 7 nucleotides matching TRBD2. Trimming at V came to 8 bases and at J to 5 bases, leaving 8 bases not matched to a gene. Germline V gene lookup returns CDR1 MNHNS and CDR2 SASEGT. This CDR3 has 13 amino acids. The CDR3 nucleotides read TGTGCCAGCTCCCGACTAGCTGCGGAGACCCAGTACTTC. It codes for CASSRLAAETQYF.

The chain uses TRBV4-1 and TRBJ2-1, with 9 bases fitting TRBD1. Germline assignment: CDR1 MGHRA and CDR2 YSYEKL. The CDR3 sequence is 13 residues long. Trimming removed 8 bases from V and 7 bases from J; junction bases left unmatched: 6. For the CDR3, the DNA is TGCGCCAGCCGGACAGGGGAAGGTAATGAGCAGTTCTTC. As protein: CASRTGEGNEQFF.

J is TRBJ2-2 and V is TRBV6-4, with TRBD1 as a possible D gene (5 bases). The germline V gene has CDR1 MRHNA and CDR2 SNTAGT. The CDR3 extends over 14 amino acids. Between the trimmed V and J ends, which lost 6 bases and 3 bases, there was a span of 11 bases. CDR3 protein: CASRVGLDTGELFF. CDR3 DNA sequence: TGTGCCAGCAGAGTGGGGCTAGACACCGGGGAGCTGTTTTTT.

CDR3 amino acids: CASRDRDRYGYTF. CDR3 nucleotide sequence: TGTGCCAGCCGGGACAGGGATAGGTATGGCTACACCTTC. The chain uses TRBV2 and TRBJ1-2; TRBD1 aligns across 9 bases. Trimming removed 8 bases from V and 5 bases from J; junction bases left unmatched: 6. Germline loops: CDR1 SNHLY, CDR2 FYNNEI. This CDR3 spans 13 amino acids. Full variable domain (outside the CDR3, taken from reference TRBV2 and TRBJ1-2): EPEVTQTPSHQVTQMGQEVILRCVPISNHLYFYWYRQILGQKVEFLVSFYNNEISEKSEIFDDQFSVERPDGSNFTLKIRSTKLEDSAMYFCASRDRDRYGYTFGSGTRLTVV.

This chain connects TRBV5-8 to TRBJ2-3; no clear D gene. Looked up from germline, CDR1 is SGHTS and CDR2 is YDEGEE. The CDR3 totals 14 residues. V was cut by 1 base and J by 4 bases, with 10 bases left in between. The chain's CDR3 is CASSLRARADTQYF. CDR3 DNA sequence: TGTGCCAGCAGCTTGAGAGCTCGTGCAGATACGCAGTATTTT. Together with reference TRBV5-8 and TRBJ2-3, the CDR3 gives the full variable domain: EAGVTQSPTHLIKTRGQQATLRCSPISGHTSVYWYQQALGLGLQFLLWYDEGEERNRGNFPPRFSGRQFPNYSSELNVNALELEDSALYLCASSLRARADTQYFGPGTRLTVL.

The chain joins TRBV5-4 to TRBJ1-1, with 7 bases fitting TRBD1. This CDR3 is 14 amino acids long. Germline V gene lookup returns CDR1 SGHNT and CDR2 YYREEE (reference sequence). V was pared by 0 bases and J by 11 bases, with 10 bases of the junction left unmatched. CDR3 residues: CASSLAAQGRRAFF. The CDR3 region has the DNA TGTGCCAGCAGCTTGGCCGCACAGGGGAGGAGGGCTTTCTTT.

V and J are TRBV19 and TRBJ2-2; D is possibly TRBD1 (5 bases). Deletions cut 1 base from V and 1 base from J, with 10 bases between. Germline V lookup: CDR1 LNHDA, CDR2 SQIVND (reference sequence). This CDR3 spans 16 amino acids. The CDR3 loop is CASSIVGRVNTGELFF. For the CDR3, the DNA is TGTGCCAGTAGTATAGTGGGCAGGGTGAACACCGGGGAGCTGTTTTTT. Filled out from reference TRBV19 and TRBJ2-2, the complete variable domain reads DGGITQSPKYLFRKEGQNVTLSCEQNLNHDAMYWYRQDPGQGLRLIYYSQIVNDFQKGDIAEGYSVSREKKESFPLTVTSAQKNPTAFYLCASSIVGRVNTGELFFGEGSRLTVL.

The CDR3 nucleotides read TGTGCCAGCAGGACGGGTACTCCCATCCAAGAGACCCAGTACTTC. The encoded protein is CASRTGTPIQETQYF. The chain uses TRBV6-1 and TRBJ2-5; D is unclear. Germline V lookup: CDR1 MNHNS, CDR2 SASEGT. Deletions cut 6 bases from V and 1 base from J, with 15 bases between. This CDR3 is 15 amino acids long.

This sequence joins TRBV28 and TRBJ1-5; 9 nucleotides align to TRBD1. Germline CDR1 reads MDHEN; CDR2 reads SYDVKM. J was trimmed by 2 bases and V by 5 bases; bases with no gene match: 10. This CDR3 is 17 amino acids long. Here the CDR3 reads CASSRDRVVAGNQPQHF. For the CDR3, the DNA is TGTGCCAGCAGTAGGGACAGGGTCGTTGCGGGCAATCAGCCCCAGCATTTT.

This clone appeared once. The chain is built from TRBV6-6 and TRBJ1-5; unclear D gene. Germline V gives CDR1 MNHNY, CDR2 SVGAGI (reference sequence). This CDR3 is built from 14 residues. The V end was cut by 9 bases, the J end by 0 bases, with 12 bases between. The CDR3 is CASIATYSNQPQHF. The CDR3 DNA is TGTGCCAGTATCGCCACATATAGCAATCAGCCCCAGCATTTT.

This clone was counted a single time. CDR3 coding DNA: TGTGCCAGCAGCCCTGGAGGCGGGAGCTACGAGCAGTACTTC. It is translated as CASSPGGGSYEQYF. This chain joins TRBV7-8 and TRBJ2-7, with 7 positions matching TRBD2. V gave up 5 bases and J gave up 3 bases; unmatched junction bases: 7. Germline V gene sequence: CDR1 SGHVS, CDR2 FQNEAQ. The CDR3 sequence is 14 residues long.

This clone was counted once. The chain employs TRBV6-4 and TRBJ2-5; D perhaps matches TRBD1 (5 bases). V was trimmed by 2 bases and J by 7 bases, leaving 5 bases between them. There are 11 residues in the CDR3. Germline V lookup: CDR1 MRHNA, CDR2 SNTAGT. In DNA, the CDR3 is TGTGCCAGCAGTGACACAGGGACCCAGTACTTC. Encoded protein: CASSDTGTQYF.

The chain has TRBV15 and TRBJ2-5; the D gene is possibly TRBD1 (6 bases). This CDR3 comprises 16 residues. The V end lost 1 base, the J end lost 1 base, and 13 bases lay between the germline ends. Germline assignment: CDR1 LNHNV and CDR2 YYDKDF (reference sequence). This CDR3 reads CATSRATGHIQETQYF. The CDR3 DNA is TGTGCCACCAGCAGAGCTACGGGACACATCCAAGAGACCCAGTACTTC. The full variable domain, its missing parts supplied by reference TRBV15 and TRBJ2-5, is DAMVIQNPRYQVTQFGKPVTLSCSQTLNHNVMYWYQQKSSQAPKLLFHYYDKDFNNEADTPDNFQSRRPNTSFCFLDIRSPGLGDTAMYLCATSRATGHIQETQYFGPGTRLLVL.

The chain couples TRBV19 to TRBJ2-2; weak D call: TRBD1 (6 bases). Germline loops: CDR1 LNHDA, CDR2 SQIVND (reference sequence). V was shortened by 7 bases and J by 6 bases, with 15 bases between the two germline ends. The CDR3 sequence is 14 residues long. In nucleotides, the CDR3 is TGTGCCAGTACCGCAGGGGTCCCCGCCGGGGAGCTGTTTTTT. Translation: CASTAGVPAGELFF.

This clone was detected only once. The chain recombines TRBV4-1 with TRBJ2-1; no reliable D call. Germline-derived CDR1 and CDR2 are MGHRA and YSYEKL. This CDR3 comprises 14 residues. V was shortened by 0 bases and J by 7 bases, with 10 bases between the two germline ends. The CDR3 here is CASSQDREWNEQFF. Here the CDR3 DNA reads TGCGCCAGCAGCCAAGATCGTGAGTGGAATGAGCAGTTCTTC.

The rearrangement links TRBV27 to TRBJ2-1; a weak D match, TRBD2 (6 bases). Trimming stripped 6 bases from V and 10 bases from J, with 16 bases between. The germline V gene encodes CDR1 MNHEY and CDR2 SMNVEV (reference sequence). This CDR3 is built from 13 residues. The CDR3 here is CASSPLYGGEQFF. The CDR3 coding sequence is TGTGCCAGCAGCCCCCTATATGGGGGGGAGCAGTTCTTC.

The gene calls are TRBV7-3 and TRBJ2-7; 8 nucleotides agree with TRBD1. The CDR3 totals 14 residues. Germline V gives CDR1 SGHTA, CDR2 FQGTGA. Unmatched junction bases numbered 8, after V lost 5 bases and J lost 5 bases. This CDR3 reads CASSPEAGGHEQYF. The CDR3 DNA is TGTGCCAGCAGCCCAGAGGCAGGGGGCCACGAGCAGTACTTC. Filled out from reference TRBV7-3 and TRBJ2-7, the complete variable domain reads GAGVSQTPSNKVTEKGKYVELRCDPISGHTALYWYRQSLGQGPEFLIYFQGTGAADDSGLPNDRFFAVRPEGSVSTLKIQRTERGDSAVYLCASSPEAGGHEQYFGPGTRLTVT.

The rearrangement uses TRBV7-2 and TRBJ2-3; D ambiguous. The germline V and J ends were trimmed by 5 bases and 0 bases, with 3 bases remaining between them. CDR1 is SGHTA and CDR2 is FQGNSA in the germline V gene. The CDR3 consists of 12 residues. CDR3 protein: CASSPSTDTQYF. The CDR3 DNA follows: TGTGCCAGCAGCCCTAGCACAGATACGCAGTATTTT.

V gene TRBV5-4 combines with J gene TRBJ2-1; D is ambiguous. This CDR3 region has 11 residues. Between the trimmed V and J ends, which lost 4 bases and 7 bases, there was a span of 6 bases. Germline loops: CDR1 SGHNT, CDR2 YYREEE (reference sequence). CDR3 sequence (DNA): TGTGCCAGCAGCAATTCTAATGAGCAGTTCTTC. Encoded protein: CASSNSNEQFF. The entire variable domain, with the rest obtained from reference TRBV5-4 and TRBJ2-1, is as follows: ETGVTQSPTHLIKTRGQQVTLRCSSQSGHNTVSWYQQALGQGPQFIFQYYREEENGRGNFPPRFSGLQFPNYSSELNVNALELDDSALYLCASSNSNEQFFGPGTRLTVL.

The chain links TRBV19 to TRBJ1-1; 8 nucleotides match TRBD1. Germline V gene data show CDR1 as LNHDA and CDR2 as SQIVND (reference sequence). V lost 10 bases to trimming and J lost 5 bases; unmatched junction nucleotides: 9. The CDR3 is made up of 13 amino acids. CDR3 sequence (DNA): TGTGCCACTGACGGGACAGGTCGAACTGAAGCTTTCTTT. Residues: CATDGTGRTEAFF. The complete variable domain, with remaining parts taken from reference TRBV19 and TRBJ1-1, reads DGGITQSPKYLFRKEGQNVTLSCEQNLNHDAMYWYRQDPGQGLRLIYYSQIVNDFQKGDIAEGYSVSREKKESFPLTVTSAQKNPTAFYLCATDGTGRTEAFFGQGTRLTVV.

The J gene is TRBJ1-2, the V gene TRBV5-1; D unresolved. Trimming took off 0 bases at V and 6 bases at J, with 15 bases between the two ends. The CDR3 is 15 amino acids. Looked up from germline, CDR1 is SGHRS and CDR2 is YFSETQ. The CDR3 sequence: CASSLDGVPIDGYTF. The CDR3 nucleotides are TGCGCCAGCAGCTTGGATGGAGTTCCCATCGATGGCTACACCTTC.

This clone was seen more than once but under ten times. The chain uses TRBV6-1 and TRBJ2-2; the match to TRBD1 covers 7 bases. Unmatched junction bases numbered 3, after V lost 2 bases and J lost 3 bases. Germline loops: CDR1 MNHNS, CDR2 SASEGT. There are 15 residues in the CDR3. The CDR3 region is CASSEWTGDTGELFF. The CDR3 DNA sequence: TGTGCCAGCAGTGAATGGACAGGAGACACCGGGGAGCTGTTTTTT.

Here the CDR3 reads CASSHRHRTGELFF. The CDR3 DNA is TGTGCCAGCAGTCACAGACATAGAACCGGGGAGCTGTTTTTT. This chain links TRBV6-5 with TRBJ2-2; D gene ambiguous. Trimming cost V 5 bases and J 5 bases, with 12 bases left between them. Germline CDR1 reads MNHEY; CDR2 reads SVGAGI. The CDR3 contains 14 residues.

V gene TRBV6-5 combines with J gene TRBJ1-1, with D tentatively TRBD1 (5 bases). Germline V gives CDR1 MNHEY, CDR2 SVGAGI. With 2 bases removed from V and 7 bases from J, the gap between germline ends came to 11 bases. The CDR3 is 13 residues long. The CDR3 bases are TGTGCCAGCAGTTACCCTCCAACAGGTGAAGCTTTCTTT. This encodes CASSYPPTGEAFF.

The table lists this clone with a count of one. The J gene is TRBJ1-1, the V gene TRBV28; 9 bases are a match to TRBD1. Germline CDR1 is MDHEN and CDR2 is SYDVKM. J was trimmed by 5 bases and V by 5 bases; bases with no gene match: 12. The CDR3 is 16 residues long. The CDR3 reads CASSPHQQGARTEAFF. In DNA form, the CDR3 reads TGTGCCAGCAGTCCCCACCAACAGGGGGCACGGACTGAAGCTTTCTTT.

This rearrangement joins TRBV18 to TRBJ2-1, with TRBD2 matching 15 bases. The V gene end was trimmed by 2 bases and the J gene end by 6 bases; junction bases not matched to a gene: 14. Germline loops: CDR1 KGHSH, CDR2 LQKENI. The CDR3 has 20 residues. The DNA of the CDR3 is TGTGCCAGCTCACCAAATTCGGGACTAGCGGGGGGACCCGGGGGCAATGAGCAGTTCTTC. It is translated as CASSPNSGLAGGPGGNEQFF.